The T cell receptor beta chain under discussion was sequenced for a study of cytomegalovirus exposure and HLA in healthy donors. General study findings and limits: For cytomegalovirus status, the classifier reportedly gave diagnoses with high specificity and sensitivity. Investigators reported under 200 TCR beta chains as tied to cytomegalovirus.

Details on this clone: Its antigen is unknown.

The CDR3 is 15 residues long. Germline CDR1 is MNHEY and CDR2 is SVGAGI. Trimming cost V 8 bases and J 0 bases, with 16 bases left between them. Use of 60 Vbeta and 13 Jbeta primers characterized the PCR. Methods used by the authors: Later reanalysis found approximately 76 million unique TCR beta chains, around 9.9 million of them shared. This table comes from immunoSEQ multiplex PCR, and its TCRdb copy is limited to in-frame clones, with some not included. V, J and clone size reflect that table, while D and trimming were determined from the DNA. The sample lists roughly 140,000 clones, approximately 80% occurring once.

The sequencing input was PBMCs. The source of this sequence is a man in his thirties or forties in good health and CMV-seropositive. The gene calls are TRBV6-5 and TRBJ1-1; D might be TRBD1 (5 bases). As DNA, the CDR3 is TGTGCCAGCTCTGACCGGGGGAGGGTGAACACTGAAGCTTTCTTT. Its protein is CASSDRGRVNTEAFF.